Below, 20 T cell receptor beta chains from the same sample are listed, as sequenced in a study of T cell repertoires in cytomegalovirus infection. TCRdb redid the calling of the reads with MiXCR, one entry per CDR3 protein. The sample records approximately 1,000,000 distinct CDR3 sequences, approximately 31% being singletons. No antigen has been assigned to these receptors. Material: cultured CD8+ T cells from PBMCs, obtained from culture after CMV antigen stimulation. Every receptor here comes from a human donor in good health (CMV status not recorded). Some clones in this sample may be carry-over from other donors' samples.

This chain links TRBV10-3 with TRBJ2-3; TRBD2 matches 11 bases. CDR3 length: 15 amino acids. In germline, CDR1 is ENHRY, CDR2 SYGVKD. Trimming removed 5 bases from V and 6 bases from J; junction bases left unmatched: 7. The CDR3 DNA follows: TGTGCCATCAGTTCGGGACTAGCGGAGTTCGATACGCAGTATTTT. It encodes CAISSGLAEFDTQYF.

A few counts support this clonotype. The V gene is TRBV7-6, the J gene TRBJ2-1; D gene unclear. V lost 7 bases and J lost 5, with 12 bases in between. This CDR3 has 13 amino acids. Per germline, CDR1 SGHVS and CDR2 FNYEAQ. CDR3 loop: CASILPGDNEQFF. DNA for the CDR3: TGTGCCAGCATCCTTCCTGGGGACAATGAGCAGTTCTTC.

The gene calls are TRBV6-1 and TRBJ2-5, with TRBD2 matching 10 bases. Germline-derived CDR1 and CDR2 are MNHNS and SASEGT. The CDR3 is 16 residues long. V shed 6 bases, J shed 5 bases, and the junction held 12 bases outside the gene matches. CDR3: CASSQVAGGGGETQYF. As DNA, the CDR3 is TGTGCCAGCAGCCAAGTAGCGGGGGGCGGTGGGGAGACCCAGTACTTC.

This chain uses TRBV4-3 with TRBJ1-6, with 10 bases fitting TRBD1. The V gene end was trimmed by 0 bases and the J gene end by 7 bases; junction bases not matched to a gene: 3. CDR1 and CDR2 from the germline V gene are LGHNA and YSLEER. The length of the CDR3 is 16 residues. CDR3 DNA sequence: TGCGCCAGCAGCCAAGACTGGACAGGGGGAAATTCACCCCTCCACTTT. It yields the protein CASSQDWTGGNSPLHF.

This clonotype has ten or more counts. The gene calls are TRBV10-3 and TRBJ2-1; D gene unclear. This CDR3 has 14 residues. Per the germline V gene, CDR1 is ENHRY and CDR2 is SYGVKD. Trimming cost V 1 base and J 10 bases, with 14 bases left between them. The DNA for the CDR3 is TGTGCCATCAGTGAGTTGGGGAAAGAGACAGAGCAGTTCTTC. Residues: CAISELGKETEQFF.

A few counts support this clonotype. The chain couples TRBV27 to TRBJ2-1; TRBD1 aligns across 8 bases. This CDR3 spans 16 amino acids. J gave up 4 bases and V 2 bases, and 7 bases lay outside the gene matches. Germline V gives CDR1 MNHEY, CDR2 SMNVEV (reference sequence). In DNA form, the CDR3 reads TGTGCCAGCAGTTTAGGACAGGGCGCCGAATACAATGAGCAGTTCTTC. Amino acid sequence: CASSLGQGAEYNEQFF.

The chain couples TRBV20-1 to TRBJ1-5, with D maybe TRBD1 (5 bases). Trimming took 5 bases from V and 5 from J, leaving 13 bases between them. CDR1 is DFQATT and CDR2 is SNEGSKA in the germline V gene (reference sequence). The CDR3 loop spans 13 amino acids. CDR3 amino acids: CSAGGRRDQPQHF. The CDR3 DNA sequence: TGCAGTGCTGGTGGGCGCAGGGATCAGCCCCAGCATTTT.

This clonotype was seen a few times. The chain employs TRBV27 and TRBJ1-6; a weak D match, TRBD1 (5 bases). Germline V gene sequence: CDR1 MNHEY, CDR2 SMNVEV (reference sequence). The CDR3 consists of 17 residues. The V and J ends lost 2 bases and 1 base respectively, with 12 bases between them. CDR3: CASSLGRGESYNSPLHF. CDR3 DNA sequence: TGTGCCAGCAGTTTAGGAAGGGGTGAATCCTATAATTCACCCCTCCACTTT.

This clonotype was seen more than once but under ten times. The rearrangement links TRBV7-6 to TRBJ2-5; D remains ambiguous. The CDR3 covers 15 residues. The V gene's germline CDR1 is SGHVS and CDR2 FNYEAQ. Trimming stripped 0 bases from V and 3 bases from J, with 11 bases between. CDR3 sequence: CASSLAAEHKETQYF. The CDR3 bases are TGTGCCAGCAGCTTAGCCGCGGAGCACAAAGAGACCCAGTACTTC.

The chain joins TRBV27 to TRBJ2-3; 10 nucleotides line up with TRBD1. Trimming at V came to 4 bases and at J to 6 bases, leaving 4 bases not matched to a gene. Germline values: CDR1 MNHEY, CDR2 SMNVEV (reference sequence). The CDR3 length is 14 residues. CDR3 region: CASSWDRGWDTQYF. DNA for the CDR3: TGTGCCAGCAGTTGGGACAGGGGATGGGATACGCAGTATTTT.

CDR3 DNA sequence: TGTGCCAGTAGTATAGGTCGCACTAGCTCCTACAATGAGCAGTTCTTC. It encodes CASSIGRTSSYNEQFF. This chain links TRBV19 with TRBJ2-1; maybe TRBD2 (5 bases). The germline CDR1 and CDR2 sequences are LNHDA and SQIVND (reference sequence). Trimming removed 1 base from V and 0 bases from J, with 10 bases in between. The CDR3 length is 16 residues.

The chain links TRBV11-1 to TRBJ2-7; D not resolved. The V end lost 1 base, the J end lost 2 bases, and 12 bases lay between the germline ends. The V gene's germline CDR1 is SGHAT and CDR2 FQDESV (reference sequence). This CDR3 spans 15 amino acids. CDR3 in amino acids: CASSLESYEAYEQYF. The CDR3 DNA reads as TGTGCCAGCAGCTTAGAAAGCTACGAAGCCTACGAGCAGTACTTC.

The rearrangement uses TRBV9 and TRBJ1-1, with TRBD1 as a possible D gene (5 bases). V dropped 0 bases and J dropped 0 bases, with 9 bases sitting between them. There are 15 residues in the CDR3. CDR1 and CDR2 (germline): SGDLS, YYNGEE. CDR3 DNA: TGTGCCAGCAGCGTAGAGGGACTAATGAACACTGAAGCTTTCTTT. Translated: CASSVEGLMNTEAFF.

This clonotype was counted between two and nine times. The gene calls are TRBV12-5 and TRBJ2-1; D perhaps matches TRBD1 (5 bases). V dropped 5 bases and J dropped 7 bases, with 15 bases sitting between them. Germline loops: CDR1 LGHNT, CDR2 FRNRAP. The CDR3 has 14 residues. The DNA of the CDR3 is TGTGCTAGTGGTGGGCAGGGTCGATTAAATGAGCAGTTCTTC. It specifies CASGGQGRLNEQFF.

This chain connects TRBV20-1 to TRBJ2-7; the D is unclear. CDR1 and CDR2 (germline): DFQATT, SNEGSKA (reference sequence). The CDR3 runs to 12 residues. Trimming removed 2 bases at V and 4 bases at J, with 9 bases between. The CDR3 sequence: CSARRRAYEQYV. CDR3 nucleotide sequence: TGCAGTGCTAGACGACGAGCTTACGAGCAGTACGTC.

As to this clonotype: Germline is not matched at one junction end, which may reflect a read error. The chain is built from TRBV12-3 or TRBV12-4 and TRBJ2-3; D assignment may be TRBD1 or TRBD2 (5 bases each). The CDR3 covers 14 residues. The chain's CDR3 is CASTLTGAEDTQYF. The CDR3 DNA sequence: TGTGCTAGCACCCTAACCGGGGCAGAGGATACGCAGTATTTT.

This clonotype was seen a handful of times. This may be a read error, as it is one base from a much larger clone. Here the CDR3 reads CASTFDGNEQFF. For the CDR3, the DNA is TGTGCCAGCACCTTTGACGGGAATGAGCAGTTCTTC. The chain is built from TRBV6-2 or TRBV6-3 and TRBJ2-1; D uncertain. V dropped 7 bases and J dropped 7 bases, with 11 bases sitting between them. The length of the CDR3 is 12 residues. Germline-derived CDR1 and CDR2 are MNHEY and SVGEGT.

This clonotype was picked up a small number of times. The chain is built from TRBV20-1 and TRBJ1-5; no definite D call. Per the germline V gene, CDR1 is DFQATT and CDR2 is SNEGSKA (reference sequence). This CDR3 region has 20 residues. Trimming shortened V by 1 base and J by 0 bases, and 25 bases separated the two germline ends. CDR3 DNA: TGCAGTGCTAGAGGACCGTACGGTGATTTCCTTTACCCTAGCAATCAGCCCCAGCATTTT. It yields the protein CSARGPYGDFLYPSNQPQHF.

V is TRBV7-9 and J is TRBJ1-1; D not resolved. Trimming left V 6 bases short and J 7 bases short, with 12 bases between. CDR1 SEHNR and CDR2 FQNEAQ come from the germline V gene (reference sequence). The length of the CDR3 is 12 residues. CDR3: CASSHQWFEAFF. The CDR3 nucleotides are TGTGCCAGCAGTCACCAGTGGTTTGAAGCTTTCTTT.

This clonotype was counted a few times. This sequence joins TRBV6-6 and TRBJ1-3; 8 nucleotides line up with TRBD1. Germline CDR1 and CDR2: MNHNY and SVGAGI (reference sequence). Trimming took 0 bases from V and 4 from J; bases not matched to a gene: 8. The CDR3 runs 17 residues. The DNA for the CDR3 is TGTGCCAGCAGTTACTCCTACAGGGGGACATACGGAAACACCATATATTTT. Translated, it gives CASSYSYRGTYGNTIYF.